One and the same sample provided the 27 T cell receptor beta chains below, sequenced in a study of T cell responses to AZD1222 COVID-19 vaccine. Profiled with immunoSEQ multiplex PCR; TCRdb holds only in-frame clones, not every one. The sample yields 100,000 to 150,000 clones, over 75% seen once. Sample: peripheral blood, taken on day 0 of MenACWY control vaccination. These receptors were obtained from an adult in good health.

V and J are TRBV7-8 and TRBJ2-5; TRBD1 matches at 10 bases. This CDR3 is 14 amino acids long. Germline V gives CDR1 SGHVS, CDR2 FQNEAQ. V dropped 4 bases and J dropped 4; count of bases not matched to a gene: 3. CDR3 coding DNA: TGTGCCAGCAGCTACAGGGACAGGGGAGAGACCCAGTACTTC. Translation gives CASSYRDRGETQYF.

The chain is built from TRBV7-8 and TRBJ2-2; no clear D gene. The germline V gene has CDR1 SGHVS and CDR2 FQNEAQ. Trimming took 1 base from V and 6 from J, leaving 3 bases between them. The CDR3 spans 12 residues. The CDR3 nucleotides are TGTGCCAGCAGCTTAGGCCCCGGGGAGCTGTTTTTT. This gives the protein CASSLGPGELFF.

The CDR3 sequence is CASSRDSGNEKLFF. In nucleotides, the CDR3 is TGTGCCAGCAGCCGGGACAGCGGTAATGAAAAACTGTTTTTT. J is TRBJ1-4 and V is TRBV4-2; 7 bases are a match to TRBD1. The CDR3 contains 14 residues. The V gene's germline CDR1 is LGHNA and CDR2 YNFKEQ. V was pared by 4 bases and J by 4 bases, with 3 bases of the junction left unmatched.

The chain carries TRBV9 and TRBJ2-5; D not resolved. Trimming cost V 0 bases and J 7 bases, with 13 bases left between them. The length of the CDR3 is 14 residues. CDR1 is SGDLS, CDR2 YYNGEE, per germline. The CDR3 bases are TGTGCCAGCAGCGTAGGTCCCGGGTCTGGGACCCAGTACTTC. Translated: CASSVGPGSGTQYF.

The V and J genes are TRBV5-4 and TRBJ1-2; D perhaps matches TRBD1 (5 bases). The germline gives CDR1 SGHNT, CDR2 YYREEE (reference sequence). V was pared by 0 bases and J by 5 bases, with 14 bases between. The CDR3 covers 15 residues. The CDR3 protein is CASSLVGAGGYGYTF. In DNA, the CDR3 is TGTGCCAGCAGCTTGGTCGGTGCCGGGGGATATGGCTACACCTTC.

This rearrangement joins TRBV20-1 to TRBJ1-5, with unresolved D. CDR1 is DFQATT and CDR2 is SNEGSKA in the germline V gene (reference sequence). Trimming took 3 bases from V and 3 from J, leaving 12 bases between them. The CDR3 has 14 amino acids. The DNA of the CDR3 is TGCAGTGCTAGTAGGCAAAAGGACAATCAGCCCCAGCATTTT. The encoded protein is CSASRQKDNQPQHF.

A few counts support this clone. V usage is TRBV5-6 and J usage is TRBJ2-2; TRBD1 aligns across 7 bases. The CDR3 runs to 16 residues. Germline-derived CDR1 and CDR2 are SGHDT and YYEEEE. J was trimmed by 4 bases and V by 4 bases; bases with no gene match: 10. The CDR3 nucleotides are TGTGCCAGCAGCACTACGACAGGGATGGGCACCGGGGAGCTGTTTTTT. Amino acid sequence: CASSTTTGMGTGELFF. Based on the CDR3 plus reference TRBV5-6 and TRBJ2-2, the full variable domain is DAGVTQSPTHLIKTRGQQVTLRCSPKSGHDTVSWYQQALGQGPQFIFQYYEEEERQRGNFPDRFSGHQFPNYSSELNVNALLLGDSALYLCASSTTTGMGTGELFFGEGSRLTVL.

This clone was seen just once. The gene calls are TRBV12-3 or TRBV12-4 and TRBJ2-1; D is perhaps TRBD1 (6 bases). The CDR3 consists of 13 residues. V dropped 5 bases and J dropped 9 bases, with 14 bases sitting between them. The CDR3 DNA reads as TGTGCCAGCAGTCTTACTAGGGGGACTGAGCAGTTCTTC. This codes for CASSLTRGTEQFF.

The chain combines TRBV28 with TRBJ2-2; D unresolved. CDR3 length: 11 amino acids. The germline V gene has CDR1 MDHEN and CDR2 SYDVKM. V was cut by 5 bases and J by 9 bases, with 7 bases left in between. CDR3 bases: TGTGCCAGCAGTACCCCCCGGGAGCTGTTTTTT. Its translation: CASSTPRELFF.

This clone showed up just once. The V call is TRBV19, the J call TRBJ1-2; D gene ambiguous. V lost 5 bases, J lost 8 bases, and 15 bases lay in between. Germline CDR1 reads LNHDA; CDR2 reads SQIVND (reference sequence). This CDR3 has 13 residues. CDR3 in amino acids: CASSPGPMGGYTF. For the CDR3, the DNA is TGTGCCAGTAGTCCTGGCCCCATGGGGGGCTACACCTTC.

For the CDR3, the DNA is TGTGCCAGCAAATTACCGAATCGGGGGAATTCACCCCTCCACTTT. This gives the protein CASKLPNRGNSPLHF. The chain employs TRBV28 and TRBJ1-6, with D perhaps matching TRBD1 (5 bases). Germline V CDR1 and CDR2: MDHEN, SYDVKM. Trimming stripped 7 bases from V and 7 bases from J, with 17 bases between. This CDR3 region has 15 residues. Full variable domain (remainder filled in from reference TRBV28 and TRBJ1-6): DVKVTQSSRYLVKRTGEKVFLECVQDMDHENMFWYRQDPGLGLRLIYFSYDVKMKEKGDIPEGYSVSREKKERFSLILESASTNQTSMYLCASKLPNRGNSPLHFGNGTRLTVT.

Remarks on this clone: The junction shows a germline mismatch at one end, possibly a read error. CDR3 sequence reads: CASNLIGYTGELFF. CDR3 nucleotides: TGTGCCAGCAACTTGATCGGGTACACCGGGGAGCTGTTTTTT. The rearrangement joins TRBV5-6 to TRBJ2-2; D unresolved. The germline V gene encodes CDR1 SGHDT and CDR2 YYEEEE. CDR3 size: 14 residues.

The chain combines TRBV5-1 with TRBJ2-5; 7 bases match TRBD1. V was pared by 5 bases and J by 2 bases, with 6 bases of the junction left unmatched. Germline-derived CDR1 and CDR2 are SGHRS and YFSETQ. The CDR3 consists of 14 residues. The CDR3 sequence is CASRTGQPQETQYF. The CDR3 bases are TGCGCCAGCAGGACGGGACAGCCTCAAGAGACCCAGTACTTC.

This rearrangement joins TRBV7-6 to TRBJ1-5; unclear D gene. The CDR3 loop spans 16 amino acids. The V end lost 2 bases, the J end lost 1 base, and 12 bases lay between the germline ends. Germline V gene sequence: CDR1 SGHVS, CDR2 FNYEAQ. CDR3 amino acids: CASSLTPGESNQPQHF. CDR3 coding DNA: TGTGCCAGCAGCTTAACCCCAGGAGAAAGCAATCAGCCCCAGCATTTT.

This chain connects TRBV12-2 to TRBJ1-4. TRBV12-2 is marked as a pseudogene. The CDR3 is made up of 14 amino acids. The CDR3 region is CASRFDDGDEKLFF. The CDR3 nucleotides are TGTGCAAGTCGCTTCGATGACGGAGATGAAAAACTGTTTTTT.

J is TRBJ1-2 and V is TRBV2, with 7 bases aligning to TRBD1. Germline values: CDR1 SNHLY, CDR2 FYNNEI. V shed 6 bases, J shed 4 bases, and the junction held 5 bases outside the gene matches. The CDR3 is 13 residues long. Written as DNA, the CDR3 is TGTGCCAGCAGCGTGGGACAGTTCTATGGCTACACCTTC. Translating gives CASSVGQFYGYTF.

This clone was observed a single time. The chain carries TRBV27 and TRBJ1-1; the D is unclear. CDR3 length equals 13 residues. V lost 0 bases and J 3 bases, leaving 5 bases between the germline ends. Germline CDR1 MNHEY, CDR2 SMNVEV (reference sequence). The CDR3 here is CASSLSPDTEAFF. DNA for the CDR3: TGTGCCAGCAGTTTATCCCCGGACACTGAAGCTTTCTTT.

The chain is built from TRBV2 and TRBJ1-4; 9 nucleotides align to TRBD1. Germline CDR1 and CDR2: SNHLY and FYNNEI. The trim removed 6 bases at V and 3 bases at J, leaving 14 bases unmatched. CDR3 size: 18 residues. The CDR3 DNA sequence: TGTGCCAGCAGAAGGGGACAGGGCGTGCGGTTATCTAATGAAAAACTGTTTTTT. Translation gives CASRRGQGVRLSNEKLFF.

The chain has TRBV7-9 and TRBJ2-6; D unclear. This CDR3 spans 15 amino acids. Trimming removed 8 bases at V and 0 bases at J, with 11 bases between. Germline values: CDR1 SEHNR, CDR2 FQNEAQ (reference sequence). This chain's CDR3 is CASPPGSSGANVLTF. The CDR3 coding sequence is TGTGCCAGCCCACCGGGCAGCTCTGGGGCCAACGTCCTGACTTTC.

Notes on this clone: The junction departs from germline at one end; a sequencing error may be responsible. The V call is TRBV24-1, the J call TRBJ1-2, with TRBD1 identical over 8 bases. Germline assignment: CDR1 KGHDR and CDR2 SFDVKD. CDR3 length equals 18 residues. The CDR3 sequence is CATSLELTGTGANYDYTF. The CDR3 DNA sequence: TGTGCCACCAGCCTAGAATTAACCGGGACAGGAGCTAACTATGACTACACCTTC.

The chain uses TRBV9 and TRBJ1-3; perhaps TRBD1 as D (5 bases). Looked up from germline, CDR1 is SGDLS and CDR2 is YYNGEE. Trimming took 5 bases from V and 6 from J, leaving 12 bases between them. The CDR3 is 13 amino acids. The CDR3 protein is CASSLSGENTIYF. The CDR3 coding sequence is TGTGCCAGCAGTCTTTCGGGGGAAAACACCATATATTTT. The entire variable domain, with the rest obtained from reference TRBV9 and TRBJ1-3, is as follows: DSGVTQTPKHLITATGQRVTLRCSPRSGDLSVYWYQQSLDQGLQFLIQYYNGEERAKGNILERFSAQQFPDLHSELNLSSLELGDSALYFCASSLSGENTIYFGEGSWLTVV.

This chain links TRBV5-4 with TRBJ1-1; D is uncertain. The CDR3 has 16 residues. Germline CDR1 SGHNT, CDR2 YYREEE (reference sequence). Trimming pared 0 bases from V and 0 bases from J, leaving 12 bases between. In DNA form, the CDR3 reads TGTGCCAGCAGCTTGGGAGCTACCCTCTTGAACACTGAAGCTTTCTTT. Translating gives CASSLGATLLNTEAFF.

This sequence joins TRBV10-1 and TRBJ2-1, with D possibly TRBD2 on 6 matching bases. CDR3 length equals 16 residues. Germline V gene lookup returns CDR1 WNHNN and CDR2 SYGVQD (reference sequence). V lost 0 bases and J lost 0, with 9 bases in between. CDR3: CASSESFGSSYNEQFF. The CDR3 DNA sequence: TGCGCCAGCAGTGAGTCGTTCGGGAGCTCCTACAATGAGCAGTTCTTC.

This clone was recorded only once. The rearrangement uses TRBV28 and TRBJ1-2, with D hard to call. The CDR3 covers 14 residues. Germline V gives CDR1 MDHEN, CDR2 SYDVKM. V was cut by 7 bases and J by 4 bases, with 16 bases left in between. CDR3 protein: CASNPSRIPYGYTF. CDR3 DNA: TGTGCCAGCAACCCCTCGCGAATTCCCTATGGCTACACCTTC.

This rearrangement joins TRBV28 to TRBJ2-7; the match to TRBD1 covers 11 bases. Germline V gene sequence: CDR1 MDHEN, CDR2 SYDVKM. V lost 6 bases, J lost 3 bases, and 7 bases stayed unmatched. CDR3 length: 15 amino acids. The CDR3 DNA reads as TGTGCCAGCAGCACGACCGGGACAGGGGGCTACGAGCAGTACTTC. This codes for CASSTTGTGGYEQYF.

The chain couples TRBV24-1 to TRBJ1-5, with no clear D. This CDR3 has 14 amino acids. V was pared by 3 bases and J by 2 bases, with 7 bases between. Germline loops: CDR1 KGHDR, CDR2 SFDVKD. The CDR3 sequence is CATSDPGGNQPQHF. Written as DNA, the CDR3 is TGTGCCACCAGTGATCCCGGGGGCAATCAGCCCCAGCATTTT.

The DNA for the CDR3 is TGCGCCAGCAGCCCCCAAGACAGGCCATACAATGAGCAGTTCTTC. Protein sequence: CASSPQDRPYNEQFF. The rearrangement uses TRBV5-1 and TRBJ2-1, with a tentative D call TRBD1 (6 bases). CDR1 SGHRS and CDR2 YFSETQ come from the germline V gene. Trimming took off 4 bases at V and 4 bases at J, with 15 bases between the two ends. The CDR3 consists of 15 residues.